These T cell receptor beta chains were read from a single sample in a study of cytomegalovirus exposure and HLA in healthy donors. Some clones are missing from TCRdb's copy, which holds only in-frame ones; the method was immunoSEQ multiplex PCR. This sample has about 55,000 clones, with about 69% found just once. Sequencing input: PBMCs. These receptors were collected from a man between 35 and 55 years old in good health and CMV-seropositive. Both conserved end residues are part of each CDR3.

v_gene: TRBV6-8; j_gene: TRBJ1-5; CDR3aa: CASSLTGVQQPQHF
v_gene: TRBV2; j_gene: TRBJ2-3; CDR3aa: CASSDGGTSTDTQYF
v_gene: TRBV29-1; j_gene: TRBJ1-1; CDR3aa: CSVEEGRGNTEAFF
v_gene: TRBV5-1; j_gene: TRBJ2-7; CDR3aa: CASSLEGRNEQYF
v_gene: TRBV30; j_gene: TRBJ1-6; CDR3aa: CAWGGVTALHF
v_gene: TRBV2; j_gene: TRBJ1-1; CDR3aa: CASRRQPEAFF
v_gene: TRBV6-6; j_gene: TRBJ2-7; CDR3aa: CASNAGSGGQGEQYF
v_gene: TRBV7-2; j_gene: TRBJ2-2; CDR3aa: CASSLTGDTGELFF
v_gene: TRBV29-1; j_gene: TRBJ1-1; CDR3aa: CSWGHRDTEAFF
v_gene: TRBV5-4; j_gene: TRBJ1-3; CDR3aa: CASSLDRDSGNTIYF
v_gene: TRBV7-9; j_gene: TRBJ1-6; CDR3aa: CASSLSSDNSPLHF
v_gene: TRBV6-1; j_gene: TRBJ1-1; CDR3aa: CASSFLGGENTEAFF
v_gene: TRBV27; j_gene: TRBJ2-3; CDR3aa: CASSLRQGLTDTQYF
v_gene: TRBV5-4; j_gene: TRBJ2-3; CDR3aa: CASSLSSSSTDTQYF
v_gene: TRBV27; j_gene: TRBJ2-7; CDR3aa: CASRVWGEGEQYF
v_gene: TRBV9; j_gene: TRBJ1-2; CDR3aa: CASSGGTGVGRGYTF
v_gene: TRBV7-9; j_gene: TRBJ2-2; CDR3aa: CASSVQGSGTGELFF
v_gene: TRBV6-6; j_gene: TRBJ2-2; CDR3aa: CASSYFPTGPTGELFF
v_gene: TRBV5-1; j_gene: TRBJ2-5; CDR3aa: CASSWGGGGPQETQYF
v_gene: TRBV5-1; j_gene: TRBJ1-5; CDR3aa: CASSLAPQGNQPQHF
v_gene: TRBV11-2; j_gene: TRBJ2-5; CDR3aa: CASSLGLSETQYF
v_gene: TRBV6-6; j_gene: TRBJ2-1; CDR3aa: CATSSGRYNEQFF
v_gene: TRBV6-5; j_gene: TRBJ2-7; CDR3aa: CASRDGQDFYEQYF
v_gene: TRBV4-1; j_gene: TRBJ1-1; CDR3aa: CASSQEGGGNTEAFF
v_gene: TRBV6-5; j_gene: TRBJ2-3; CDR3aa: CASSYSFGGSDTQYF
v_gene: TRBV5-1; j_gene: TRBJ1-2; CDR3aa: CASSPTGGNYGYTF
v_gene: TRBV5-1; j_gene: TRBJ1-1; CDR3aa: CASSVYRGLNTEAFF
v_gene: TRBV4-3; j_gene: TRBJ1-2; CDR3aa: CASSHPGQGGSYGYTF
v_gene: TRBV7-6; j_gene: TRBJ1-5; CDR3aa: CASSRWGENQPQHF
v_gene: TRBV5-6; j_gene: TRBJ1-1; CDR3aa: CASSWTANTEAFF
v_gene: TRBV2; j_gene: TRBJ1-5; CDR3aa: CASSPDSPSNQPQHF
v_gene: TRBV6-5; j_gene: TRBJ2-7; CDR3aa: CASRATGTYEQYF
v_gene: TRBV5-1; j_gene: TRBJ2-7; CDR3aa: CASSSNGLTGEQYF
v_gene: TRBV4-3; j_gene: TRBJ2-2; CDR3aa: CASSQDYPNTGELFF
v_gene: TRBV7-6; j_gene: TRBJ2-7; CDR3aa: CASSLGSGTYYEQYF
v_gene: TRBV4-3; j_gene: TRBJ2-5; CDR3aa: CASSQVTSGGTQETQYF
v_gene: TRBV19; j_gene: TRBJ1-6; CDR3aa: CASSSQGSNSPLHF
v_gene: TRBV4-3; j_gene: TRBJ1-1; CDR3aa: CASSQDLGRGREAFF
v_gene: TRBV2; j_gene: TRBJ2-7; CDR3aa: CASKPTGGDEQYF
v_gene: TRBV10-3; j_gene: TRBJ2-3; CDR3aa: CAISPGPGGGTDTQYF
v_gene: TRBV5-4; j_gene: TRBJ1-1; CDR3aa: CASSSPQGGTGTMNTEAFF